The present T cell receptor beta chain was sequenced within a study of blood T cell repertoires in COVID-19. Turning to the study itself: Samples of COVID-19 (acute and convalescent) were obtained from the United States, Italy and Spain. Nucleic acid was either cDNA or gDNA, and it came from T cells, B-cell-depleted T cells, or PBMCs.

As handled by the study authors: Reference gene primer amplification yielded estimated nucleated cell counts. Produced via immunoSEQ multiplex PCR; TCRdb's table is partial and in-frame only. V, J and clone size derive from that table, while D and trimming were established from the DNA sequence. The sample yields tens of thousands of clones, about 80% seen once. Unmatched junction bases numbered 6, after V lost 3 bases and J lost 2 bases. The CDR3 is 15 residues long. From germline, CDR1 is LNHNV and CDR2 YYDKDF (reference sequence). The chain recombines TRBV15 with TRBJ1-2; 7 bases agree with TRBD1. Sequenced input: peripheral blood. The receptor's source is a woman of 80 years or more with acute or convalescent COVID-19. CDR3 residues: CATSRLPTGNYGYTF. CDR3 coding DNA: TGTGCCACCAGCAGGCTCCCGACAGGGAACTATGGCTACACCTTC. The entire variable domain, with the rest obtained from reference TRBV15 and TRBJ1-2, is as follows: DAMVIQNPRYQVTQFGKPVTLSCSQTLNHNVMYWYQQKSSQAPKLLFHYYDKDFNNEADTPDNFQSRRPNTSFCFLDIRSPGLGDTAMYLCATSRLPTGNYGYTFGSGTRLTVV.